These 27 T cell receptor beta chains originate from one sample sequenced in a study of T cells after yellow fever vaccination. Using its own MiXCR run on the 5' RACE reads, TCRdb lists one record per CDR3 protein. The repertoire has 60,000 to 85,000 distinct CDR3 sequences, more than 6.5% of them found once; the top ten carry 37%. Sequenced here: CD8+ T cells sorted from PBMCs, sampled more than 40 days after the first yellow fever vaccination. These receptor sequences come from a man aged 18 to 30 who received the YFV17D yellow fever vaccine.

At least ten counts were recorded for this clonotype. CDR3 protein: CASTRGEQETQYF. The CDR3 DNA is TGTGCCAGCACCCGAGGGGAGCAAGAGACCCAGTACTTC. The chain carries TRBV6-5 and TRBJ2-5; possibly TRBD1 or TRBD2 for D (5 bases each). Germline V gene lookup returns CDR1 MNHEY and CDR2 SVGAGI. V shed 7 bases and J shed 2 bases, with 11 bases lying between them. The CDR3 runs 13 residues.

This clonotype was observed many times. The chain recombines TRBV2 with TRBJ2-5; 9 bases fit TRBD2. CDR1 is SNHLY, CDR2 FYNNEI, per germline. V lost 5 bases, J lost 3 bases, and 10 bases stayed unmatched. The CDR3 covers 16 residues. CDR3 in amino acids: CASSHDSIAGEETQYF. CDR3 in DNA: TGTGCCAGCAGTCACGACTCCATAGCGGGGGAAGAGACCCAGTACTTC.

This clonotype was observed at least ten times. V usage is TRBV24-1 and J usage is TRBJ2-3; D is possibly TRBD1 (6 bases). V was cut by 2 bases and J by 2 bases, with 10 bases left in between. From germline, CDR1 is KGHDR and CDR2 SFDVKD. The CDR3 is 15 residues long. The CDR3, as DNA: TGTGCCACCAGTGATTACAGGGAGACCACAGATACGCAGTATTTT. Protein: CATSDYRETTDTQYF.

This clonotype has at least ten counts. The chain joins TRBV4-3 to TRBJ2-3; D possibly uses TRBD1 or TRBD2 (5 bases each). The CDR3 spans 14 residues. Per the germline V gene, CDR1 is LGHNA and CDR2 is YSLEER. The V end was cut by 4 bases, the J end by 6 bases, with 14 bases between. DNA of the CDR3: TGCGCCAGCAGCCCTAGGGGACCCTTGGATACGCAGTATTTT. It yields the protein CASSPRGPLDTQYF.

This clonotype was found many times. The chain carries TRBV20-1 and TRBJ2-5; 9 bases align to TRBD2. This CDR3 has 16 amino acids. V was clipped by 6 bases and J by 1 base; unmatched bases: 12. The germline gives CDR1 DFQATT, CDR2 SNEGSKA (reference sequence). The CDR3 reads CSAKPRASGVQETQYF. CDR3 bases: TGCAGTGCCAAGCCTCGTGCTAGCGGGGTCCAAGAGACCCAGTACTTC.

The V gene is TRBV7-3, the J gene TRBJ2-1; TRBD1 or TRBD2 may be the D gene (6 bases each). This CDR3 is built from 15 residues. The V end was cut by 5 bases, the J end by 4 bases, with 15 bases between. Germline loops: CDR1 SGHTA, CDR2 FQGTGA. The CDR3 bases are TGTGCCAGCAGCCCCTTAGGGGGGAAATACAATGAGCAGTTCTTC. Protein product: CASSPLGGKYNEQFF.

The chain uses TRBV11-2 and TRBJ2-7; D possibly corresponds to TRBD1 (5 bases). V was shortened by 2 bases and J by 0 bases, with 5 bases between the two germline ends. In germline, CDR1 is SGHAT, CDR2 FQNNGV. The CDR3 runs to 13 residues. CDR3 DNA sequence: TGTGCCAGCAGCTTAAGGGGCTCCTACGAGCAGTACGTC. Its protein product is CASSLRGSYEQYV.

This clonotype was seen repeatedly, ten times or more. The V gene is TRBV14, the J gene TRBJ2-1; D uncertain. CDR3 length equals 15 residues. Germline lookup yields CDR1 SGHDN and CDR2 FVKESK. V shed 4 bases and J shed 0 bases, with 10 bases lying between them. The CDR3 DNA is TGTGCCAGCAGCCCGTATTTAGTCTCCTACAATGAGCAGTTCTTC. It yields the protein CASSPYLVSYNEQFF.

This clonotype was found many times. The CDR3 coding sequence is TGTGCCAGCAGCTTATATATGTTTTCTCGGTACTCCGAAGCTTTCTTT. Amino acid sequence: CASSLYMFSRYSEAFF. V usage is TRBV7-2 and J usage is TRBJ1-1, with D unclear. The CDR3 consists of 16 residues. Germline lookup yields CDR1 SGHTA and CDR2 FQGNSA. V lost 2 bases and J lost 8, with 21 bases in between.

This chain uses TRBV5-1 with TRBJ2-1; 11 bases map to TRBD2. Trimming at V came to 1 base and at J to 0 bases, leaving 6 bases not matched to a gene. CDR1 and CDR2 (germline): SGHRS, YFSETQ. This CDR3 spans 18 amino acids. As DNA, the CDR3 is TGCGCCAGCAGCTTGTGGGGTAGCGGGGGGGCCTCCTACAATGAGCAGTTCTTC. This gives the protein CASSLWGSGGASYNEQFF.

A word on this clonotype: This clone may be a read error of a much larger clone one base away. The V and J genes are TRBV4-3 and TRBJ2-3, with unresolved D. Germline CDR1 LGHNA, CDR2 YSLEER. CDR3 length: 17 amino acids. CDR3 in amino acids: CAISQGEIRVSTDTQYF. CDR3 DNA sequence: TGCGCCATCAGCCAAGGCGAGATACGGGTTAGCACAGATACGCAGTATTTT.

This clonotype was detected ten times or more. V gene TRBV5-1 combines with J gene TRBJ1-3; D is ambiguous. V lost 0 bases to trimming and J lost 3 bases, with 10 bases between them. From germline, CDR1 is SGHRS and CDR2 YFSETQ. This CDR3 region has 15 residues. In nucleotides, the CDR3 is TGCGCCAGCAGCTTGGTTCCGGGGTTTGGAAACACCATATATTTT. It yields the protein CASSLVPGFGNTIYF.

The table lists this clonotype with many counts. V gene TRBV4-1 combines with J gene TRBJ2-5, with unresolved D. The CDR3 runs 15 residues. Germline V gives CDR1 MGHRA, CDR2 YSYEKL. V lost 1 base, J lost 5 bases, and 14 bases lay in between. The CDR3: CASSQGSQESETQYF. In DNA form, the CDR3 reads TGCGCCAGCAGCCAAGGCTCTCAGGAATCGGAGACCCAGTACTTC.

DNA for the CDR3: TGTGCCAGCAGACTCCTAGCGGGGGGGCGCAGCAATGAGCAGTTCTTC. It is translated as CASRLLAGGRSNEQFF. This sequence joins TRBV6-1 and TRBJ2-1; 12 nucleotides line up with TRBD2. The CDR3 runs to 16 residues. Germline assignment: CDR1 MNHNS and CDR2 SASEGT. The junction had 9 bases not matched to a gene; V was cut back by 6 bases and J by 6 bases.

The gene calls are TRBV4-3 and TRBJ2-3, with D possibly matching TRBD2 (5 bases). Trimming shortened V by 2 bases and J by 3 bases, and 15 bases separated the two germline ends. The length of the CDR3 is 16 residues. CDR1 and CDR2 (germline): LGHNA, YSLEER. CDR3 nucleotides: TGCGCCAGCAGCCAATCCCTTGGACTCCAGACAGATACGCAGTATTTT. Translated: CASSQSLGLQTDTQYF.

At least ten counts were recorded for this clonotype. The rearrangement uses TRBV20-1 and TRBJ2-7; 7 bases fit TRBD1. This CDR3 is 13 amino acids long. The germline CDR1 and CDR2 sequences are DFQATT and SNEGSKA (reference sequence). The ends lost 5 bases at V and 3 bases at J; junction bases unmatched: 7. The CDR3 DNA follows: TGCAGTGCTGTCCGGGACAGATACTACGAGCAGTACTTC. Translation: CSAVRDRYYEQYF.

This clonotype occurred a few times. V and J are TRBV21-1 and TRBJ1-5. TRBV21-1 is a pseudogene segment. CDR3 size: 17 residues. The CDR3 spells CASSKALPALLAQPQHF. The CDR3 DNA sequence: TGTGCCAGCAGCAAAGCGCTACCAGCTCTCCTAGCTCAGCCCCAGCATTTT.

The chain employs TRBV3-1 and TRBJ2-1; a weak D match, TRBD2 (7 bases). The CDR3 totals 19 residues. V lost 7 bases, J lost 0 bases, and 25 bases lay in between. Germline V gene data show CDR1 as LGHDT and CDR2 as YNNKEL (reference sequence). The CDR3 spells CASTGTTGGPTFSYNEQFF. DNA for the CDR3: TGTGCCAGCACCGGGACTACCGGGGGGCCGACTTTCTCCTACAATGAGCAGTTCTTC.

This clonotype was seen repeatedly, ten times or more. This chain's CDR3 is CASSLGMEQFF. CDR3 coding DNA: TGCGCCAGCAGCCTAGGGATGGAGCAGTTCTTC. The V and J genes are TRBV5-1 and TRBJ2-1; no clear D gene. Trimming shortened V by 4 bases and J by 10 bases, and 9 bases separated the two germline ends. Germline CDR1 reads SGHRS; CDR2 reads YFSETQ. The CDR3 is 11 amino acids.

This clonotype was counted many times. This chain links TRBV20-1 with TRBJ2-1; D gene unclear. From germline, CDR1 is DFQATT and CDR2 SNEGSKA (reference sequence). The CDR3 runs to 14 residues. V was shortened by 3 bases and J by 3 bases, with 12 bases between the two germline ends. The CDR3 DNA follows: TGCAGTGCTAGTTCGGAGATGAACTACAATGAGCAGTTCTTC. Protein: CSASSEMNYNEQFF.

The rearrangement uses TRBV6-1 and TRBJ2-1; maybe TRBD1 (6 bases). The CDR3 covers 15 residues. V gave up 1 base and J gave up 4 bases, with 11 bases separating them. Germline lookup yields CDR1 MNHNS and CDR2 SASEGT. CDR3 DNA sequence: TGTGCCAGCAGTGAAGGCCCGGGACATTACAATGAGCAGTTCTTC. Translating it yields CASSEGPGHYNEQFF.

There are many counts of this clonotype. The chain has TRBV7-9 and TRBJ2-3, with 7 nucleotides matching TRBD1. Germline CDR1 and CDR2: SEHNR and FQNEAQ (reference sequence). The CDR3 loop spans 14 amino acids. V shed 5 bases and J 8 bases; nucleotides not matched to a gene: 10. This CDR3 is CASSPPSRGRTQYF. The DNA of the CDR3 is TGTGCCAGCAGCCCCCCCAGTAGGGGGCGTACGCAGTATTTT.

This clonotype came up many times. The chain is built from TRBV10-3 and TRBJ1-1; D possibly corresponds to TRBD1 (6 bases). V lost 4 bases, J lost 4 bases, and 16 bases lay in between. Germline V gene data show CDR1 as ENHRY and CDR2 as SYGVKD. This CDR3 spans 15 amino acids. CDR3: CAISGGPGRGTEAFF. In DNA, the CDR3 is TGTGCCATCAGTGGGGGGCCGGGTAGGGGCACTGAAGCTTTCTTT.

This chain uses TRBV10-3 with TRBJ2-5, with 11 bases aligning to TRBD2. The V and J ends lost 0 bases and 4 bases, in that order; junction bases with no gene match: 4. The CDR3 consists of 16 residues. The V gene's germline CDR1 is ENHRY and CDR2 SYGVKD. The CDR3, as DNA: TGTGCCATCAGTGAGTCCGCCCTAGCGGGGGGAGAGACCCAGTACTTC. Translated, it gives CAISESALAGGETQYF.

This clonotype has a count of ten or more. The gene calls are TRBV29-1 and TRBJ2-2, with D perhaps being TRBD1 or TRBD2 (5 bases each). V was pared by 4 bases and J by 0 bases, with 12 bases between. The germline gives CDR1 SQVTM, CDR2 ANQGSEA. This CDR3 is 15 amino acids long. In nucleotides, the CDR3 is TGCAGCGTTGGTCTCGGGACCGCGAACACCGGGGAGCTGTTTTTT. It yields the protein CSVGLGTANTGELFF.

This clonotype was seen ten or more times. The chain employs TRBV7-9 and TRBJ2-3; D gene ambiguous. Germline CDR1 reads SEHNR; CDR2 reads FQNEAQ (reference sequence). V was cut by 2 bases and J by 4 bases, with 7 bases left in between. The CDR3 is 13 amino acids. This CDR3 reads CASSLTVPDTQYF. The DNA of the CDR3 is TGTGCCAGCAGCTTAACAGTCCCAGATACGCAGTATTTT.

The V and J genes are TRBV5-4 and TRBJ2-7; TRBD1 matches 7 bases. The CDR3 spans 15 residues. V lost 0 bases, J lost 2 bases, and 5 bases stayed unmatched. Germline V gene sequence: CDR1 SGHNT, CDR2 YYREEE (reference sequence). CDR3 DNA sequence: TGTGCCAGCAGCTTGGACCCCCAGGGGGCCTACGAGCAGTACGTC. Its translation is CASSLDPQGAYEQYV.